These 32 T cell receptor beta chains originate from one sample sequenced in a study of CD8 T cells in ankylosing spondylitis. In TCRdb, the 5' RACE reads were re-called with MiXCR into one record per CDR3 protein. Of 250,000 to 300,000 distinct CDR3 sequences listed, 15% to 20% are singletons. The sample taken for sequencing was blood, either unsorted or a sorted T cell fraction (not recorded which). These receptors originate from a male donor with ankylosing spondylitis or in good health (not recorded which).

This clonotype has only a few counts. This sequence joins TRBV7-3 and TRBJ2-5, with TRBD2 as a possible D gene (6 bases). Germline V gene sequence: CDR1 SGHTA, CDR2 FQGTGA. Trimming cost V 5 bases and J 2 bases, with 9 bases left between them. The CDR3 is made up of 13 amino acids. CDR3: CASSKGRQETQYF. CDR3 nucleotides: TGTGCCAGCAGCAAGGGGAGGCAAGAGACCCAGTACTTC.

This clonotype was found many times. This rearrangement joins TRBV29-1 to TRBJ2-5, with D uncertain. The CDR3 is 12 amino acids. Deletions cut 6 bases from V and 11 bases from J, with 19 bases between. The germline gives CDR1 SQVTM, CDR2 ANQGSEA. CDR3: CSVPRPQGTQYF. The DNA of the CDR3 is TGCAGCGTCCCTCGTCCCCAAGGTACTCAGTACTTC.

This clonotype occurred a few times. The chain carries TRBV5-1 and TRBJ1-5; the match to TRBD1 covers 7 bases. V was clipped by 4 bases and J by 2 bases; unmatched bases: 6. This CDR3 is 15 amino acids long. Germline V CDR1 and CDR2: SGHRS, YFSETQ. CDR3 DNA: TGCGCCAGCAGCCCCGGACAGGTGGGCAATCAGCCCCAGCATTTT. Translation: CASSPGQVGNQPQHF.

The sample holds a few counts of this clonotype. The genes are TRBV6-1 and TRBJ2-2; D is possibly TRBD2 (5 bases). The CDR3 contains 14 residues. Germline CDR1 is MNHNS and CDR2 is SASEGT. Trimming shortened V by 7 bases and J by 3 bases, and 12 bases separated the two germline ends. The CDR3 region is CASTRGMDTGELFF. The CDR3 region has the DNA TGTGCCAGCACCAGAGGGATGGACACCGGGGAGCTGTTTTTT.

In its sample, this clonotype was seen a few times. The V gene is TRBV19, the J gene TRBJ1-6, with D perhaps TRBD1 (5 bases). The CDR3 length is 15 residues. Between the trimmed V and J ends, which lost 1 base and 7 bases, there was a span of 11 bases. Germline CDR1 reads LNHDA; CDR2 reads SQIVND (reference sequence). The CDR3 loop is CASSIGAQVNSPLHF. CDR3 nucleotides: TGTGCCAGTAGTATAGGTGCACAGGTGAATTCACCCCTCCACTTT.

The V gene is TRBV5-5, the J gene TRBJ1-5; weak D call: TRBD1 (5 bases). CDR3 length: 15 amino acids. Germline lookup yields CDR1 SGHKS and CDR2 YYEKEE (reference sequence). Deletions cut 0 bases from V and 4 bases from J, with 11 bases between. The CDR3 coding sequence is TGTGCCAGCAGCTTGGGTCCCGGGGCTAATCAGCCCCAGCATTTT. Translated: CASSLGPGANQPQHF. The full variable domain, rest sourced from reference TRBV5-5 and TRBJ1-5, is DAGVTQSPTHLIKTRGQQVTLRCSPISGHKSVSWYQQVLGQGPQFIFQYYEKEERGRGNFPDRFSARQFPNYSSELNVNALLLGDSALYLCASSLGPGANQPQHFGDGTRLSIL.

This chain connects TRBV5-1 to TRBJ1-2; no firm D call. CDR1 and CDR2 (germline): SGHRS, YFSETQ. The CDR3 consists of 12 residues. V was cut by 4 bases and J by 5 bases, with 9 bases left in between. The CDR3 loop reads CASSADKYGYTF. CDR3 in DNA: TGCGCCAGCAGCGCGGATAAATATGGCTACACCTTC.

The table lists this clonotype with many counts. V is TRBV20-1 and J is TRBJ2-3; D is unclear. This CDR3 is 10 amino acids long. CDR1 and CDR2 (germline): DFQATT, SNEGSKA (reference sequence). Trimming removed 6 bases at V and 7 bases at J, with 8 bases between. CDR3 loop: CSAYSNTQYF. For the CDR3, the DNA is TGCAGTGCCTACTCGAATACGCAGTATTTT.

This clonotype has a count of ten or more. J is TRBJ1-2 and V is TRBV6-1, with D unresolved. V was cut by 7 bases and J by 0 bases, with 9 bases left in between. The CDR3 loop spans 13 amino acids. Germline CDR1 and CDR2: MNHNS and SASEGT. This CDR3 reads CASTDGANYGYTF. DNA for the CDR3: TGTGCCAGCACGGATGGAGCTAACTATGGCTACACCTTC.

The chain uses TRBV20-1 and TRBJ2-5; tentatively, D is TRBD2 (6 bases). CDR3 length: 12 residues. Germline V gene data show CDR1 as DFQATT and CDR2 as SNEGSKA (reference sequence). The germline V and J ends were trimmed by 6 bases and 4 bases, with 12 bases remaining between them. The CDR3 is CSARGLLETQYF. The CDR3 nucleotides are TGCAGTGCCCGGGGACTCCTAGAGACCCAGTACTTC.

There are many counts of this clonotype. This chain connects TRBV5-1 to TRBJ2-1; TRBD2 agrees at 11 bases. Unmatched junction bases numbered 4, after V lost 0 bases and J lost 2 bases. CDR3 length equals 17 residues. Germline V lookup: CDR1 SGHRS, CDR2 YFSETQ. CDR3 sequence: CASSLGLAGGPYNEQFF. CDR3 nucleotide sequence: TGCGCCAGCAGCTTGGGGCTAGCGGGGGGTCCCTACAATGAGCAGTTCTTC.

J is TRBJ1-5 and V is TRBV20-1, with D unresolved. Germline V gene data show CDR1 as DFQATT and CDR2 as SNEGSKA (reference sequence). Trimming removed 3 bases from V and 6 bases from J, with 12 bases in between. CDR3 size: 13 residues. The CDR3 DNA is TGCAGTGCTAGTTCCGGTCCGGGTCAGCCCCAGCATTTT. This translates into CSASSGPGQPQHF.

V is TRBV4-1 and J is TRBJ2-5; no clear D gene. This CDR3 region has 15 residues. Trimming left V 1 base short and J 5 bases short, with 14 bases between. Germline CDR1 and CDR2: MGHRA and YSYEKL. The CDR3 coding sequence is TGCGCCAGCAGCCAAGCAGTTGGGAAAGCGGAGACCCAGTACTTC. Amino acids: CASSQAVGKAETQYF.

This clonotype occurred a few times. This rearrangement joins TRBV15 to TRBJ2-5; 11 nucleotides align to TRBD2. Germline V gene lookup returns CDR1 LNHNV and CDR2 YYDKDF (reference sequence). This CDR3 has 17 amino acids. J was trimmed by 7 bases and V by 1 base; bases with no gene match: 11. This CDR3 reads CATSRGAGTSGPRTQYF. CDR3 sequence (DNA): TGTGCCACCAGCAGAGGGGCCGGGACTAGCGGCCCACGGACCCAGTACTTC.

This clonotype was recorded a few times. The chain uses TRBV3-1 and TRBJ2-1; 8 bases agree with TRBD2. The CDR3 loop spans 15 amino acids. Trimming at V came to 1 base and at J to 8 bases, leaving 7 bases not matched to a gene. CDR1 LGHDT and CDR2 YNNKEL come from the germline V gene (reference sequence). CDR3 DNA: TGTGCCAGCAGCCAAGCCAGCGGGGGTCAGTATGAGCAGTTCTTC. This sequence encodes CASSQASGGQYEQFF.

There are many counts of this clonotype. This chain uses TRBV12-3 or TRBV12-4 with TRBJ1-6; possible D gene TRBD1, 5 bases. The CDR3 sequence is 15 residues long. V was pared by 2 bases and J by 10 bases, with 15 bases between. CDR3 protein: CASSLNGGSGSPLHF. The CDR3 DNA reads TGTGCCAGCAGTTTAAATGGGGGTTCGGGATCACCCCTCCACTTT.

The V gene is TRBV12-3 or TRBV12-4, the J gene TRBJ1-2; 7 bases line up with TRBD1. V lost 6 bases, J lost 6 bases, and 4 bases stayed unmatched. The CDR3 has 12 amino acids. DNA for the CDR3: TGTGCCAGCAGGTCAACAGGGGATGGCTACACCTTC. This codes for CASRSTGDGYTF.

The V gene is TRBV28, the J gene TRBJ2-3; 8 positions agree with TRBD2. Germline V gene data show CDR1 as MDHEN and CDR2 as SYDVKM. The CDR3 has 15 residues. With 8 bases clipped from V and 7 bases from J, the junction kept 14 bases outside the gene matches. CDR3 in amino acids: CASRKPGTSSYTQYF. The CDR3 region has the DNA TGTGCCAGCCGTAAACCCGGGACTAGTTCATATACGCAGTATTTT.

The table lists this clonotype with a few counts. The V call is TRBV4-1, the J call TRBJ2-2; the match to TRBD1 covers 8 bases. The V gene end was trimmed by 1 base and the J gene end by 5 bases; junction bases not matched to a gene: 6. The CDR3 extends over 16 amino acids. Germline V gives CDR1 MGHRA, CDR2 YSYEKL. CDR3 bases: TGCGCCAGCAGCCAAGTAGGCAGGGGGCGAACCGGGGAGCTGTTTTTT. The encoded protein is CASSQVGRGRTGELFF.

This clonotype was found many times. The chain is built from TRBV15 and TRBJ2-3, with D hard to call. The CDR3 loop spans 14 amino acids. V lost 0 bases and J 2 bases, leaving 6 bases between the germline ends. From germline, CDR1 is LNHNV and CDR2 YYDKDF (reference sequence). CDR3: CATSREGYTDTQYF. In DNA form, the CDR3 reads TGTGCCACCAGCAGAGAAGGGTACACAGATACGCAGTATTTT.

The chain carries TRBV11-1 and TRBJ2-1; 7 bases are shared with TRBD2. CDR3 length: 15 residues. CDR1 and CDR2 (germline): SGHAT, FQDESV (reference sequence). Trimming took 3 bases from V and 4 from J; bases not matched to a gene: 6. The CDR3 loop reads CASSFGRAGYNEQFF. CDR3 nucleotide sequence: TGTGCCAGCAGCTTTGGGAGGGCCGGGTACAATGAGCAGTTCTTC.

With respect to this clonotype: It may be a read error: a sequence one base away is much more abundant. The V gene is TRBV6-4, the J gene TRBJ2-3; 7 bases are a match to TRBD2. Germline lookup yields CDR1 MRHNA and CDR2 SNTAGT. The CDR3 runs to 14 residues. In nucleotides, the CDR3 is TGTGTCAGCAGCGTTAGCGGGAGCACAGATACGCAGTATTTT. This gives the protein CVSSVSGSTDTQYF.

The rearrangement joins TRBV23-1 to TRBJ2-7, with a tentative D call TRBD2 (5 bases). TRBV23-1 is sorted into the ORF group, with uncertain function. This CDR3 region has 16 residues. V was cut by 3 bases and J by 4 bases, with 19 bases left in between. The CDR3 DNA is TGCGCCAGCAGTCACACGAGGACTCCACTTAATTACGAGCAGTACGTC. Protein product: CASSHTRTPLNYEQYV.

This chain links TRBV3-1 with TRBJ1-6, with D possibly TRBD1 on 6 matching bases. CDR3 size: 17 residues. Trimming pared 4 bases from V and 7 bases from J, leaving 20 bases between. CDR1 LGHDT and CDR2 YNNKEL come from the germline V gene (reference sequence). CDR3 nucleotides: TGTGCCAGCAGCCCAATTTACCCCGGAGGGGGAAATTCACCCCTCCACTTT. Translated, it gives CASSPIYPGGGNSPLHF.

This clonotype appeared many times. The V and J genes are TRBV29-1 and TRBJ2-3; 8 bases match TRBD1. The CDR3 totals 15 residues. With V trimmed by 1 base and J by 0 bases, 3 bases remained unmatched. Germline CDR1 reads SQVTM; CDR2 reads ANQGSEA. The CDR3 here is CSVEGGTGSTDTQYF. CDR3 sequence (DNA): TGCAGCGTTGAAGGTGGGACAGGTAGCACAGATACGCAGTATTTT.

The CDR3 nucleotides are TGTGCCAGCAGCTCAGGACAGATCGGGGAGCTGTTTTTT. It translates to CASSSGQIGELFF. The J gene is TRBJ2-2, the V gene TRBV11-2; a possible D gene is TRBD1 (6 bases). Germline V gene data show CDR1 as SGHAT and CDR2 as FQNNGV. The CDR3 loop spans 13 amino acids. Deletions cut 4 bases from V and 7 bases from J, with 10 bases between.

With regard to this clonotype: With a much larger clone just one base away, this may be a read error. V and J are TRBV25-1 and TRBJ2-3; D call uncertain. Trimming took 7 bases from V and 2 from J, leaving 4 bases between them. Germline CDR1 MGHDK, CDR2 SYGVNS. The CDR3 spans 11 residues. This CDR3 is CASTTTDTQYF. CDR3 bases: TGTGCCAGCACCACCACAGATACGCAGTATTTT.

This clonotype was picked up a small number of times. The gene calls are TRBV5-6 and TRBJ2-5; D remains ambiguous. The ends were cut back, 3 bases at V and 2 bases at J, with 23 bases in the middle. CDR3 size: 18 residues. In germline, CDR1 is SGHDT, CDR2 YYEEEE. DNA for the CDR3: TGTGCCAGCAGCTCCACACCTAAACAGTCGCCAGAACAAGAGACCCAGTACTTC. Translating it yields CASSSTPKQSPEQETQYF.

This clonotype was recorded a few times. The V gene is TRBV12-3 or TRBV12-4, the J gene TRBJ2-1, with TRBD1 identical over 10 bases. There are 14 residues in the CDR3. J lost 6 bases, V lost 5 bases, and 4 bases had no gene match. The CDR3 DNA reads TGTGCCAGCAGTCCTCGGACAGGGGGCAATGAGCAGTTCTTC. It yields the protein CASSPRTGGNEQFF.

This clonotype was counted ten times or more. V usage is TRBV12-3 or TRBV12-4 and J usage is TRBJ2-3; perhaps TRBD1 as D (6 bases). The CDR3 has 12 amino acids. V lost 3 bases to trimming and J lost 10 bases, with 11 bases between them. The CDR3 region is CASSLNRVAQYF. The CDR3 nucleotides are TGTGCCAGCAGTTTGAACAGGGTTGCGCAGTATTTT.

In its sample, this clonotype was seen many times. The V call is TRBV18, the J call TRBJ2-5; D is possibly TRBD2 (5 bases). V lost 9 bases to trimming and J lost 5 bases, with 10 bases between them. Germline-derived CDR1 and CDR2 are KGHSH and LQKENI. The CDR3 length is 11 residues. The CDR3 spells CASSPGETQYF. The CDR3 DNA follows: TGTGCCAGTAGTCCGGGGGAGACCCAGTACTTC.

This clonotype was observed a handful of times. This chain uses TRBV5-1 with TRBJ2-3; 9 nucleotides agree with TRBD2. Germline V lookup: CDR1 SGHRS, CDR2 YFSETQ. The CDR3 totals 15 residues. Unmatched junction bases numbered 4, after V lost 3 bases and J lost 2 bases. Here the CDR3 reads CASSSAGGPTDTQYF. In nucleotides, the CDR3 is TGCGCCAGCAGCTCGGCGGGGGGGCCCACAGATACGCAGTATTTT.